A selection of T cell receptor beta chains follows, all from one sample in a study of T cell responses to AZD1222 COVID-19 vaccine. Profiled with immunoSEQ multiplex PCR; TCRdb holds only in-frame clones, not every one. The sample includes about 110,000 clones, over 75% of them seen just once. Specimen: peripheral blood, collected on day 0 of AZD1222 vaccination. Receptor source: an adult in good health. CDR3s leave out the opening cysteine and the closing phenylalanine or tryptophan.

TRBJ1-6 | TRBV19 | ASRGGAYNSPLH
TRBJ2-7 | TRBV28 | ASSTGFTYEQY
TRBJ2-1 | TRBV5-1 | ASSSTLAGGTNEQF
TRBJ2-7 | TRBV7-9 | ASSLEYQRQY
TRBJ1-6 | TRBV30 | AWSVGGAGDSPLH
TRBJ1-6 | TRBV7-9 | ASSLGEVSPLH
TRBJ2-7 | TRBV28 | ASSFGTQQRVEQY
TRBJ1-1 | TRBV5-5 | ASSRTWTGGMGNTEAF
TRBJ1-6 | TRBV12-5 | TGGAGLRSYNSPLH
TRBJ2-5 | TRBV28 | ASNVGGTGGQETQY
TRBJ1-5 | TRBV3-1/TRBV3-2 | ASSRSGGGQPQH
TRBJ1-1 | TRBV20-1 | SEAKNTEAF
TRBJ1-5 | TRBV6-1 | ASSGSGARSNQPQH
TRBJ2-1 | TRBV7-2 | ASSLGPRNNEQF
TRBJ1-5 | TRBV15 | ATSTGYSNQPQH
TRBJ1-1 | TRBV25-1 | ASSGYTEAF